This TCR beta chain was retrieved from a study of blood T cell repertoires in COVID-19. V gave up 1 base and J gave up 12 bases, with 19 bases separating them. CDR1 LGHDT and CDR2 YNNKEL come from the germline V gene (reference sequence). The CDR3 runs 16 residues. The data were produced by immunoSEQ multiplex PCR, yet TCRdb's version contains in-frame clones alone and is incomplete. The sample shows fewer than 450,000 clones, 88% of them seen only once. This clone came up a few times. V gene TRBV3-1 (or the pseudogene TRBV3-2) combines with J gene TRBJ1-6; D is possibly TRBD1 (5 bases). The clonotype originates from a woman between 40 and 55 years old with acute COVID-19. Sequenced sample: PBMCs or T cells enriched from blood (not recorded which). The CDR3 sequence: CASSQGAGLGRGPLHF. The CDR3 DNA reads as TGTGCCAGCAGCCAAGGCGCAGGACTTGGGAGGGGACCCCTCCACTTT.